Given below is one TCR beta chain in context. This entry comes from a study of blood T cell repertoires in COVID-19. The CDR3 consists of 12 residues. CDR1 and CDR2 from the germline V gene are SGHDN and FVKESK. Trimming left V 1 base short and J 2 bases short, with 3 bases between. As handled by the study authors: Counts of nucleated cells, estimated from reference gene primer amplification, were obtained. Repertoires were generated with immunoSEQ multiplex PCR, while TCRdb's copy carries only in-frame clones and drops some. That table furnishes V, J and clone size, whereas the DNA furnished D and trimming. The sample includes 150,000 to 200,000 clones, around four fifths of them seen just once.

The sample was peripheral blood. The chain joins TRBV14 to TRBJ2-7; D is ambiguous. The origin of this receptor is a woman in her 30s with acute or convalescent COVID-19. CDR3 protein: CASSQGPYEQYF. The CDR3 coding sequence is TGTGCCAGCAGCCAAGGGCCCTACGAGCAGTACTTC.